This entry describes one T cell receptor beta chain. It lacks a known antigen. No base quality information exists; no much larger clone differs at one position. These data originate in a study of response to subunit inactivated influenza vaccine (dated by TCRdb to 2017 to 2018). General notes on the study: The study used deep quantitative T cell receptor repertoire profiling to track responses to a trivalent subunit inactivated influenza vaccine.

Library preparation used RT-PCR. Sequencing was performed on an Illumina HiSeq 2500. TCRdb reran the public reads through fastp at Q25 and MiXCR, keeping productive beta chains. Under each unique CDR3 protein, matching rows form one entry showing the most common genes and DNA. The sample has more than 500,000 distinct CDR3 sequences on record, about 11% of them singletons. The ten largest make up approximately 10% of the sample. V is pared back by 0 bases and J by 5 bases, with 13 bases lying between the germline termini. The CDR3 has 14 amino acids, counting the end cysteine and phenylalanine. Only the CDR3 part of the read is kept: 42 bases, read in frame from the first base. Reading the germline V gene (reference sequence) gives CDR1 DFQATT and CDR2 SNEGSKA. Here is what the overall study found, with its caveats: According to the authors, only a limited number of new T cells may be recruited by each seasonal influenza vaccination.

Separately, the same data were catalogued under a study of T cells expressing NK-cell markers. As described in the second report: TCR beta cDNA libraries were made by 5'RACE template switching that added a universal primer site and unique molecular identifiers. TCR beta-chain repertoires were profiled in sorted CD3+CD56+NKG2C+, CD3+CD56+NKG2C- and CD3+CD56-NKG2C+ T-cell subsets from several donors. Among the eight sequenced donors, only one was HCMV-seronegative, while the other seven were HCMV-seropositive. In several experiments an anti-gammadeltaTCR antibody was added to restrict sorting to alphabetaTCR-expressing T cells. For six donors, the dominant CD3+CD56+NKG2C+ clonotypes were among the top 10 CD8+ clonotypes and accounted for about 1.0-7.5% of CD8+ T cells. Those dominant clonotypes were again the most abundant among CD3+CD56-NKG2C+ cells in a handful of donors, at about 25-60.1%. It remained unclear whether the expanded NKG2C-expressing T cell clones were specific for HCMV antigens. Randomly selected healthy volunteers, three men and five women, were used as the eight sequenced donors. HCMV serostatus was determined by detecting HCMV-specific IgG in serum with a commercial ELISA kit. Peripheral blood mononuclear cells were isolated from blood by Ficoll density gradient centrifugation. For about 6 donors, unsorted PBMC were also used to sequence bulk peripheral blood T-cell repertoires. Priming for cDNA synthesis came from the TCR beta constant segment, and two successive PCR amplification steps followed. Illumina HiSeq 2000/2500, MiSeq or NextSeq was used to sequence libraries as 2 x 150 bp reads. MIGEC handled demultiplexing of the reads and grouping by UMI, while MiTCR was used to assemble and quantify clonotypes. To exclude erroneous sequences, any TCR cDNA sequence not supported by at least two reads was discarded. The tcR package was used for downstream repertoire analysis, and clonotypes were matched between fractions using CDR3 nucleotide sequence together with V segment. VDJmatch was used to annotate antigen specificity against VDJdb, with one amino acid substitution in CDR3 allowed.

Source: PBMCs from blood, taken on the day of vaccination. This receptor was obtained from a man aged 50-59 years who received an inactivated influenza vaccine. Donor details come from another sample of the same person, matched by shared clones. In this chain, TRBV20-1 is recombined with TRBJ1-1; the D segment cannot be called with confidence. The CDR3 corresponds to CSARDRVLRTEAFF. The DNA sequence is TGCAGTGCTAGAGATAGAGTACTGAGGACTGAAGCTTTCTTT.